This TCR beta chain is from a study of blood T cell repertoires in COVID-19. Study-level background: Specimens from acute and convalescent COVID-19 originated in the United States, Italy and Spain. Sample material is recorded as cDNA or gDNA derived from T cells, B-cell-depleted T cells, or PBMCs.

Patients of the Seattle cohort, enrolled during active infection, were followed longitudinally. The CDR3 extends over 14 amino acids. Trimming cost V 3 bases and J 0 bases, with 11 bases left between them. CDR1 is SQVTM and CDR2 is ANQGSEA in the germline V gene. In the source study's methods: Nucleated cell counts were estimated from reference gene primer amplification. Profiling relied on immunoSEQ multiplex PCR, and the TCRdb table lists in-frame clones only, not all of them. V and J calls and clone size follow that table, whereas D and trimming were derived from the DNA. The data contain approximately 270,000 clones, about nine tenths of them singletons.

The sequence was obtained from a woman in her 30s with COVID-19, enrolled during active disease. The chain employs TRBV29-1 and TRBJ1-1; D call uncertain. Material for sequencing was peripheral blood. This CDR3 is CSVDPMLMNTEAFF. In DNA form, the CDR3 reads TGCAGCGTTGATCCTATGCTGATGAACACTGAAGCTTTCTTT.